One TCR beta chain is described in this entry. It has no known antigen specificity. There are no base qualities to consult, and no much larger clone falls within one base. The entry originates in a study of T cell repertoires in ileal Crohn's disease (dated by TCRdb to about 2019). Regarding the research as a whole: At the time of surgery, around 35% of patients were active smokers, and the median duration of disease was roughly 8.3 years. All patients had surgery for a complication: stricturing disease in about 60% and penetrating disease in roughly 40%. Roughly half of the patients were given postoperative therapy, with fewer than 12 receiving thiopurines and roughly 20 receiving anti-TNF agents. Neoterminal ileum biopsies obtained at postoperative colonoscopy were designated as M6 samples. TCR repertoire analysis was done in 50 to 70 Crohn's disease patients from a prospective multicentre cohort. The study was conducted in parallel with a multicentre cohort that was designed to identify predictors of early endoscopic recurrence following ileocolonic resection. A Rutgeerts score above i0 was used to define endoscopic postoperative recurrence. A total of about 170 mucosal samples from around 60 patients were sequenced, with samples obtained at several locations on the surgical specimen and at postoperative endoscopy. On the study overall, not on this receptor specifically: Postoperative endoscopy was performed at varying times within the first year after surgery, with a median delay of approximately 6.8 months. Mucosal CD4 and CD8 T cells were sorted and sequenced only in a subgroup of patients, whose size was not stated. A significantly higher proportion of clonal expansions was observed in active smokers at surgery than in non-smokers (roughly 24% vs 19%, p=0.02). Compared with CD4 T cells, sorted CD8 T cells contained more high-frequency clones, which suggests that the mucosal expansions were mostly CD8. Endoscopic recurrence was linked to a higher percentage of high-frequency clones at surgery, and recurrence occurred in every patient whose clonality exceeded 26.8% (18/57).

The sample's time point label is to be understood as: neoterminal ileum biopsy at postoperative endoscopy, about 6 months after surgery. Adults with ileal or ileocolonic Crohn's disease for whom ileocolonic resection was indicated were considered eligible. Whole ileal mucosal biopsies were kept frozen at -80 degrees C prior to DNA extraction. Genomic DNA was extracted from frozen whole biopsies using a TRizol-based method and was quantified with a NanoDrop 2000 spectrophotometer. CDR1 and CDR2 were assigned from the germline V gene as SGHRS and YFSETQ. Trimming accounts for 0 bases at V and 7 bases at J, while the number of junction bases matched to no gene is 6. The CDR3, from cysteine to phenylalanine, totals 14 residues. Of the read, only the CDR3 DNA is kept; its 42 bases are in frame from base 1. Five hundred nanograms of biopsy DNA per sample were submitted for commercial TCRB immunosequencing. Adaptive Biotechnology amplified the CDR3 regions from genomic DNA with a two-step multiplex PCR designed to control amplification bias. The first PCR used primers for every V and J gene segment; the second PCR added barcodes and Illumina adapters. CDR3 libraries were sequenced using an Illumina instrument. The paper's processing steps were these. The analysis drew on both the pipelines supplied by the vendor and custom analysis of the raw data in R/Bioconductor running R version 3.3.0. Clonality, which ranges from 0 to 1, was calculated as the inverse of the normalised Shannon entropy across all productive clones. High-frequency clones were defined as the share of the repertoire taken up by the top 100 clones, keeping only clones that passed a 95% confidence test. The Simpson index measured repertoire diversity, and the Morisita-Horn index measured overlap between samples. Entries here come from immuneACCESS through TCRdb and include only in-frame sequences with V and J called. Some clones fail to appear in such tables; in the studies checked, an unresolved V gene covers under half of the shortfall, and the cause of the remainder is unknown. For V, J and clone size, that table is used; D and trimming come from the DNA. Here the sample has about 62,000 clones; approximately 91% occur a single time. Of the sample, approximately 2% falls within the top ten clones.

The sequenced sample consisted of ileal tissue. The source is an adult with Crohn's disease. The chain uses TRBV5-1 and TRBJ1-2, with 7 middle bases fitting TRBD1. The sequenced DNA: TGCGCCAGCAGCTTGGACAGGGGAGTGGGTGGCTACACCTTC. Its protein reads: CASSLDRGVGGYTF.